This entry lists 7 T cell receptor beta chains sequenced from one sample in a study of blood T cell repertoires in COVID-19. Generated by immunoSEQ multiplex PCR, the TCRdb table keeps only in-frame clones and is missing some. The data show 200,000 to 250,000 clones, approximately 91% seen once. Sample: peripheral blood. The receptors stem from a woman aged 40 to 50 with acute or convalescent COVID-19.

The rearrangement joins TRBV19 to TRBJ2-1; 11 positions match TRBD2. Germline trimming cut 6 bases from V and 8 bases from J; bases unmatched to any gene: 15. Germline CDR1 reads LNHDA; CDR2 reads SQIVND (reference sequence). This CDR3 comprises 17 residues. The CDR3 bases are TGTGCCAGTAGCAACCTACGACTAGCGGGGAAGGTGGATGAGCAGTTCTTC. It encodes CASSNLRLAGKVDEQFF. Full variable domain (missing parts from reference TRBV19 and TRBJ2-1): DGGITQSPKYLFRKEGQNVTLSCEQNLNHDAMYWYRQDPGQGLRLIYYSQIVNDFQKGDIAEGYSVSREKKESFPLTVTSAQKNPTAFYLCASSNLRLAGKVDEQFFGPGTRLTVL.

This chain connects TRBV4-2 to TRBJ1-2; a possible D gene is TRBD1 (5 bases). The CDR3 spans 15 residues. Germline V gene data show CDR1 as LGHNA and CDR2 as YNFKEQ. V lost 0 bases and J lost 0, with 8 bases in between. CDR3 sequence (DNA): TGTGCCAGCAGCCAAGAAGGCAGGGCTAACTATGGCTACACCTTC. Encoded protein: CASSQEGRANYGYTF.

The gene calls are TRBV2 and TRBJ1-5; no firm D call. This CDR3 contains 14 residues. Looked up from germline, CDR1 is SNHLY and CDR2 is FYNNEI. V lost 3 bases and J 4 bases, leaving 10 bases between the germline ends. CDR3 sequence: CASSDIGGNQPQHF. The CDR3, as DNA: TGTGCCAGCAGTGATATTGGAGGGAATCAGCCCCAGCATTTT.

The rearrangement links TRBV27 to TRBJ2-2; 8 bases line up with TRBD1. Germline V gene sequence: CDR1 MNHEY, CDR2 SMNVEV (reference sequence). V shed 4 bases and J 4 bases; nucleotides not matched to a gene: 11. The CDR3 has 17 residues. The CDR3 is CASSWFGGQVPTGELFF. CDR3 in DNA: TGTGCCAGCAGTTGGTTTGGGGGACAGGTGCCCACCGGGGAGCTGTTTTTT.

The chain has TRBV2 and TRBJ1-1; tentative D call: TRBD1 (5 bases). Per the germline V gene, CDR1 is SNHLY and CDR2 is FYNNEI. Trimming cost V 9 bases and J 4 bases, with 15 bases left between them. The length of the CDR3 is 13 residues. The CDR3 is CASAPAGITEAFF. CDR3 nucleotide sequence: TGTGCCAGTGCTCCGGCAGGGATCACTGAAGCTTTCTTT.

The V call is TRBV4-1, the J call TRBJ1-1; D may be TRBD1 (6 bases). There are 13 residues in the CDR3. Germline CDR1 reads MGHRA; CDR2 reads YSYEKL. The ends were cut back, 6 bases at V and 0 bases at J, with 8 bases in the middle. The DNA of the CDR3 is TGCGCCAGCAGAAGGACAGTGAACACTGAAGCTTTCTTT. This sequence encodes CASRRTVNTEAFF.

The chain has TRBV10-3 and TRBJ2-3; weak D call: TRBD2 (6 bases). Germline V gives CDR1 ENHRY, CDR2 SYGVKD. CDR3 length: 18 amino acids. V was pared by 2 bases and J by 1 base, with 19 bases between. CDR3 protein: CAISEVRGGGDGTDTQYF. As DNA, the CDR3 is TGTGCCATCAGTGAGGTACGCGGCGGAGGGGATGGCACAGATACGCAGTATTTT.